The 23 T cell receptor beta chains below come from one sample, sequenced in a study of T cells in women clearing cervical HPV infection. TCRdb's copy holds only in-frame clones and misses some; the assay was immunoSEQ multiplex PCR. The sample totals fewer than 35,000 clones; its top ten clones hold more than 6%. Sequencing was done on a sample of blood buffy coat. These TCRs come from a woman aged 18 to 75 with a cervical HPV16 infection that either progressed to CIN3+ or cleared (not recorded which).

Of note for this clone: The observed sequence ends 3 residues before the CDR3 terminus, with the missing tail filled in from the germline J gene. V usage is TRBV19 and J usage is TRBJ1-5; 9 bases are a match to TRBD1. With V trimmed by 3 bases and J by 4 bases, 4 bases remained unmatched. The CDR3 has 15 residues. The germline V gene encodes CDR1 LNHDA and CDR2 SQIVND (reference sequence). CDR3 DNA (partial): TGTGCCAGTAGTATGAGGGACAGGGTTAATCAGCCC. Translating it yields CASSMRDRVNQP. The entire CDR3 protein reads CASSMRDRVNQPQHF.

For this clone: The read halts 3 residues ahead of the CDR3 end, with the missing end drawn from the germline J gene. The rearrangement uses TRBV29-1 and TRBJ2-3; 8 bases line up with TRBD2. Per the germline V gene, CDR1 is SQVTM and CDR2 is ANQGSEA. This CDR3 region has 16 residues. The sequenced CDR3 bases are TGCAGCGTTGAAGATACAAGCGGGAGACAATGGGAGACG. Its protein product is CSVEDTSGRQWET. The full-length CDR3 reads as CSVEDTSGRQWETQYF.

Worth noting for this clone: The CDR3 end falls 3 residues outside the read, so it is completed with the germline J gene. V usage is TRBV30 and J usage is TRBJ2-7, with a possible D match to TRBD1 (5 bases). Germline V gene data show CDR1 as GTSNPN and CDR2 as SVGIG (reference sequence). The CDR3 spans 14 residues. Trimming cost V 3 bases and J 6 bases, with 18 bases left between them. The CDR3 sequence: CAWRRAGLTAEQYF. The covered CDR3 bases are TGTGCCTGGAGAAGGGCAGGGCTTACTGCCGAG.

A note on this clone: The read halts 3 residues ahead of the CDR3 end, with the missing end drawn from the germline J gene. The V and J genes are TRBV20-1 and TRBJ2-7, with D perhaps matching TRBD1 (6 bases). The CDR3 runs 14 residues. The germline CDR1 and CDR2 sequences are DFQATT and SNEGSKA (reference sequence). Trimming took 3 bases from V and 1 from J, leaving 13 bases between them. This CDR3 is CSASTTGVSYEQYF. Partial CDR3 DNA: TGCAGTGCTAGCACGACAGGAGTATCCTACGAG.

Remarks on this clone: With the read ending 3 residues before the CDR3 end, the germline J gene is used to fill in that end. J is TRBJ2-1 and V is TRBV7-9; 7 nucleotides line up with TRBD2. Germline trimming cut 0 bases from V and 7 bases from J; bases unmatched to any gene: 6. The CDR3 length is 15 residues. Germline lookup yields CDR1 SEHNR and CDR2 FQNEAQ (reference sequence). CDR3 in amino acids: CASSLAGGSLNEQFF. The sequenced CDR3 bases are TGTGCCAGCAGCTTAGCGGGGGGGTCTTTGAATGAG.

Details on this clone: The CDR3 end falls 3 residues outside the read, so it is completed with the germline J gene. The chain is built from TRBV6-2 or TRBV6-3 and TRBJ2-5; 7 positions agree with TRBD1. The germline V gene encodes CDR1 MNHEY and CDR2 SVGEGT. This CDR3 is built from 14 residues. With 8 bases clipped from V and 4 bases from J, the junction kept 10 bases outside the gene matches. Incomplete CDR3 DNA: TGTGCCAGCCACCTAGGGGGCGCGAGAGAGACC. Translating it yields CASHLGGARET. The whole CDR3 reads CASHLGGARETQYF.

Turning to this clone: The CDR3 end is not reached by the read, which stops 3 residues before it; the germline J gene fills it in. V is TRBV30 and J is TRBJ2-3, with 7 bases lining up with TRBD2. The CDR3 has 16 amino acids. The germline V gene has CDR1 GTSNPN and CDR2 SVGIG (reference sequence). With V trimmed by 1 base and J by 0 bases, 7 bases remained unmatched. The DNA read from the CDR3 is TGTGCCTGGAGTGACGCGACTAGCCTAAGCACAGATACG. Amino acids: CAWSDATSLSTDT. The whole CDR3 region reads CAWSDATSLSTDTQYF.

For this clone: The observed sequence ends 3 residues before the CDR3 terminus, with the missing tail filled in from the germline J gene. The chain is built from TRBV29-1 and TRBJ2-3, with D possibly being TRBD1 (6 bases). Between the trimmed V and J ends, which lost 1 base and 6 bases, there was a span of 14 bases. The CDR3 length is 14 residues. Germline CDR1 and CDR2: SQVTM and ANQGSEA. CDR3 amino acids: CSVEVLGQGDTQYF. Partial CDR3 DNA: TGCAGCGTTGAAGTTTTGGGGCAGGGGGATACG.

CDR3 DNA, as far as it was read: TGTGCCAGCAGCCTCTCAACGGGGATTTACAATGAG. Residues: CASSLSTGIYNE. The full CDR3 is CASSLSTGIYNEQFF. The rearrangement uses TRBV7-3 and TRBJ2-1; weak D call: TRBD2 (5 bases). Sequencing ends 3 residues short of the CDR3 end; the germline J gene provides the rest. The germline V gene has CDR1 SGHTA and CDR2 FQGTGA. The CDR3 is 15 residues long. The ends were cut back, 5 bases at V and 4 bases at J, with 15 bases in the middle.

Concerning this clone: The missing CDR3 end, 3 residues past where the read stops, is filled in from the germline J gene. This sequence joins TRBV7-8 and TRBJ2-5, with D maybe TRBD2 (6 bases). The CDR3 runs to 16 residues. V dropped 4 bases and J dropped 6 bases, with 21 bases sitting between them. From germline, CDR1 is SGHVS and CDR2 FQNEAQ. This CDR3 is CASSSGGEVAGKTQYF. Partial CDR3 DNA: TGTGCCAGCAGCTCCGGTGGGGAGGTGGCGGGGAAGACC.

With respect to this clone: The CDR3 is cut off 3 residues early in the read; its end comes from the germline J gene. This rearrangement joins TRBV2 to TRBJ2-3; perhaps TRBD1 as D (5 bases). The CDR3 spans 14 residues. Germline V lookup: CDR1 SNHLY, CDR2 FYNNEI. The CDR3 here is CATIPYDRQETQYF. CDR3 DNA, as far as it was read: TGTGCCACCATCCCCTATGACAGACAAGAGACG.

Notes on this clone: The read ends 3 residues early relative to the CDR3; the germline J gene fills the gap. V is TRBV7-9 and J is TRBJ1-1; 8 bases are shared with TRBD1. This CDR3 comprises 12 residues. Per the germline V gene, CDR1 is SEHNR and CDR2 is FQNEAQ (reference sequence). The ends lost 5 bases at V and 6 bases at J; junction bases unmatched: 2. This CDR3 reads CASSQTGAEAFF. The DNA read from the CDR3 is TGTGCCAGCAGCCAGACAGGGGCTGAA.

About this clone itself: Sequencing ends 3 residues short of the CDR3 end; the germline J gene provides the rest. The V call is TRBV2, the J call TRBJ2-1; D is perhaps TRBD1 (6 bases). V lost 4 bases and J 5 bases, leaving 21 bases between the germline ends. Per germline, CDR1 SNHLY and CDR2 FYNNEI. CDR3 length equals 17 residues. The CDR3 bases that were read are TGTGCCAGCAGTGTAGACCCGAACAGGGCGGATAACAATGAG. Its translation is CASSVDPNRADNNE. Given in full, the CDR3 is CASSVDPNRADNNEQFF.

Concerning this clone: The read stops 3 residues short of the end of the CDR3; the missing end is completed from the germline J gene. The J gene is TRBJ2-7, the V gene TRBV2, with a possible D match to TRBD1 (5 bases). The CDR3 consists of 12 residues. Germline V gene data show CDR1 as SNHLY and CDR2 as FYNNEI. Trimming removed 8 bases at V and 5 bases at J, with 13 bases between. The CDR3 region is CASLEQGDEQYF. CDR3 DNA (partial): TGTGCCAGCCTGGAGCAAGGGGACGAG.

A remark on this clone: The CDR3 goes on 3 residues after the read ends, and that part is filled in from the germline J gene. The gene calls are TRBV20-1 and TRBJ2-7; tentatively, D is TRBD2 (5 bases). Per the germline V gene, CDR1 is DFQATT and CDR2 is SNEGSKA (reference sequence). The V end was cut by 3 bases, the J end by 2 bases, with 11 bases between. The CDR3 runs 13 residues. The CDR3 reads CSASVRVAYEQYF. The covered CDR3 bases are TGCAGTGCTAGTGTGCGGGTTGCCTACGAG.

Turning to this clone: The sequenced fragment ends 3 residues before the CDR3 boundary, so the rest is inferred from the germline J gene. This chain links TRBV7-2 with TRBJ2-1, with 7 bases aligning to TRBD2. Germline CDR1 and CDR2: SGHTA and FQGNSA. The CDR3 runs to 15 residues. The V gene end was trimmed by 1 base and the J gene end by 5 bases; junction bases not matched to a gene: 5. The CDR3 protein is CASSLVGGRNNEQFF. CDR3 DNA, as far as it was read: TGTGCCAGCAGCTTAGTTGGCGGGAGAAACAATGAG.

Remarks on this clone: Its ends do not fully match the called genes, so a read error is possible. The CDR3 end falls 3 residues outside the read, so it is completed with the germline J gene. J is TRBJ2-5 and V is TRBV4-2; D is unclear. CDR3 length: 16 amino acids. Germline CDR1 is LGHNA and CDR2 is YNFKEQ. CDR3 bases read: TGCGCCAGCAGCCAAGATTGGGTAGCCACCCGGGAGACC. Its translation: CASSQDWVATRET. Given in full, the CDR3 is CASSQDWVATRETQYF.

For this clone: The read is 3 residues too short to cover the CDR3 end, so that end is filled in from the germline J gene. The J gene is TRBJ1-1, the V gene TRBV6-2 or TRBV6-3; the D gene is possibly TRBD1 (5 bases). The CDR3 spans 11 residues. Germline V CDR1 and CDR2: MNHEY, SVGEGT. V lost 5 bases to trimming and J lost 5 bases, with 6 bases between them. This CDR3 is CASSRGTEAFF. CDR3 DNA (partial): TGTGCCAGCAGTAGGGGTACTGAA.

On this clone itself: The read terminates 3 residues ahead of where the CDR3 ends, so the germline J gene completes it. The chain uses TRBV20-1 and TRBJ1-2; 7 nucleotides match TRBD1. The germline V gene has CDR1 DFQATT and CDR2 SNEGSKA (reference sequence). This CDR3 is built from 16 residues. The CDR3 sequence: CSATGTGTGDYKGYTF. The sequenced CDR3 bases are TGCAGTGCTACGGGCACGGGAACAGGGGATTATAAGGGC.

CDR3 DNA (partial): TGTGCCAGCAGCCCAACACAGGGGAGGGCAGATACG. This gives the protein CASSPTQGRADT. The full CDR3 protein is CASSPTQGRADTQYF. The chain employs TRBV5-4 and TRBJ2-3; D possibly matches TRBD1 or TRBD2 (7 bases each). The CDR3 end is not reached by the read, which stops 3 residues before it; the germline J gene fills it in. The V end lost 4 bases, the J end lost 4 bases, and 16 bases lay between the germline ends. Germline V gene sequence: CDR1 SGHNT, CDR2 YYREEE (reference sequence). The CDR3 is 15 amino acids.

Points on this clone: The read falls 3 residues short of the CDR3 end, and the missing part is taken from the germline J gene. The chain couples TRBV19 to TRBJ2-1; TRBD2 agrees at 8 bases. Germline V gene lookup returns CDR1 LNHDA and CDR2 SQIVND (reference sequence). J was trimmed by 4 bases and V by 5 bases; bases with no gene match: 7. The CDR3 is 15 amino acids. CDR3 region: CASSPGLEDYNEQFF. CDR3 DNA, as far as it was read: TGTGCCAGTAGTCCGGGACTAGAGGATTACAATGAG.

A note on this clone: The sequenced fragment ends 3 residues before the CDR3 boundary, so the rest is inferred from the germline J gene. The V call is TRBV5-5, the J call TRBJ2-3; no definite D call. The CDR3 contains 12 residues. Germline CDR1 is SGHKS and CDR2 is YYEKEE (reference sequence). V was cut by 0 bases and J by 8 bases, with 7 bases left in between. The covered CDR3 bases are TGTGCCAGCAGCTTGGATGGCGGTACG. Amino acid sequence: CASSLDGGT. The whole CDR3 region reads CASSLDGGTQYF.

This clone is called medium-sized based on its frequency. The read halts 3 residues ahead of the CDR3 end, with the missing end drawn from the germline J gene. V is TRBV6-4 and J is TRBJ1-5; 8 positions match TRBD1. Trimming took 2 bases from V and 2 from J; bases not matched to a gene: 11. Germline assignment: CDR1 MRHNA and CDR2 SNTAGT. CDR3 length: 18 amino acids. The CDR3 loop reads CASSDIDRGLEGNQPQHF. The sequenced CDR3 bases are TGTGCCAGCAGTGACATCGACAGGGGCCTTGAGGGCAATCAGCCC.